Listed below are T cell receptor beta chains from one sample, sequenced in a study of early T cells in non-severe SARS-CoV-2 infection. TCRdb independently ran MiXCR on the 5' RACE reads; one entry per CDR3 protein. The table shows approximately 85,000 distinct CDR3 sequences, with about 12% occurring only once. Sequenced sample: whole blood. The source is an adult who was a healthcare worker with PCR-confirmed SARS-CoV-2 infection or an uninfected control (not recorded which). Both conserved end residues are part of each CDR3. D genes are given only for firm matches. Rows give clone size only sometimes, using once, few, many, or a class for an expanded clone.

j_gene,v_gene,d_gene,abundance,CDR3aa,CDR3nt
TRBJ1-5,TRBV6-5,TRBD1,NA,CASSYSGPGGQPQHF,TGTGCCAGCAGTTACTCCGGGCCAGGGGGACAGCCCCAGCATTTT
TRBJ2-7,TRBV10-1,TRBD2,NA,CACLGRETPYEQYF,TGCGCCTGTCTAGGGCGGGAGACCCCCTACGAGCAGTACTTC
TRBJ2-3,TRBV7-2,NA,few,CASSFGGPDTQYF,TGTGCCAGCAGCTTCGGCGGGCCAGATACGCAGTATTTT
TRBJ1-2,TRBV5-4,NA,many,CASSLNGGYGYTF,TGTGCCAGCAGCCTTAATGGGGGCTATGGCTACACCTTC
TRBJ2-1,TRBV7-2,NA,NA,CASSDLGYQFF,TGTGCCAGCAGTGACCTGGGGTACCAGTTCTTC
TRBJ2-1,TRBV9,TRBD2,many,CASSVESSGYNEQFF,TGTGCCAGCAGCGTAGAGTCTAGCGGCTACAATGAGCAGTTCTTC
TRBJ2-5,TRBV10-2,NA,few,CASSVGSFQETQYF,TGCGCCAGCAGTGTTGGCTCCTTCCAAGAGACCCAGTACTTC
TRBJ2-3,TRBV5-6,NA,NA,CASSLGATTDTQYF,TGTGCCAGCAGTCTAGGGGCGACCACAGATACGCAGTATTTT
TRBJ2-7,TRBV7-6,NA,NA,CASSFGHYEQYF,TGTGCCAGCAGCTTCGGGCACTACGAGCAGTACTTC
TRBJ1-1,TRBV5-8,TRBD1,few,CASIRDRGRVYTEAFF,TGTGCCAGCATCCGGGACAGGGGGCGCGTGTACACTGAAGCTTTCTTT
TRBJ1-2,TRBV30,NA,NA,CAGAYQGSGYTF,TGTGCCGGCGCCTACCAGGGGAGCGGCTACACCTTC
TRBJ2-7,TRBV30,NA,NA,CAWRAGYYEQYF,TGTGCCTGGAGGGCAGGCTACTACGAGCAGTACTTC
TRBJ1-4,TRBV25-1,NA,NA,CASSEARSNEKLFF,TGTGCCAGCAGTGAGGCTCGGTCTAATGAAAAACTGTTTTTT
TRBJ2-2,TRBV12-3/TRBV12-4,NA,few,CASRISRNTGELFF,TGTGCCAGCAGGATTAGCAGGAACACCGGGGAGCTGTTTTTT
TRBJ2-2,TRBV19,TRBD1,few,CASSSLGDRAAGELFF,TGTGCCAGTAGTAGTCTTGGGGACAGGGCGGCCGGGGAGCTGTTTTTT
TRBJ2-1,TRBV29-1,TRBD2,NA,CSVALAGGPANEQFF,TGCAGCGTTGCGTTAGCGGGAGGGCCCGCCAATGAGCAGTTCTTC
TRBJ1-5,TRBV27,NA,NA,CASSLLDQPQHF,TGTGCCAGCAGTTTATTGGATCAGCCCCAGCATTTT
TRBJ2-1,TRBV29-1,NA,few,CSVDQGGSYNEQFF,TGCAGCGTTGATCAGGGGGGTTCTTACAATGAGCAGTTCTTC
TRBJ2-1,TRBV28,NA,few,CASSLSFRTVNNEQFF,TGTGCCAGCAGTTTGTCATTTAGGACGGTGAACAATGAGCAGTTCTTC
TRBJ2-7,TRBV20-1,NA,NA,CSARDSGYGSDEQYF,TGCAGTGCTAGAGATTCGGGATACGGTAGCGACGAGCAGTACTTC
TRBJ2-5,TRBV24-1,NA,NA,CATSDGQIETQYF,TGTGCCACCAGTGACGGGCAGATAGAGACCCAGTACTTC
TRBJ2-7,TRBV4-3,NA,NA,CASSQDGGQLSYEQYF,TGCGCCAGCAGCCAAGATGGGGGACAACTTTCCTACGAGCAGTACTTC
TRBJ1-5,TRBV10-3,NA,few,CAISESGDGGQPQHF,TGTGCCATCAGTGAGTCTGGGGATGGCGGACAGCCCCAGCATTTT
TRBJ2-1,TRBV7-3,NA,many,CASSKNSPHEQFF,TGTGCCAGCAGCAAGAATAGTCCGCATGAGCAGTTCTTC
TRBJ1-1,TRBV6-1,TRBD1,many,CASIPWDRGVKNTEAFF,TGTGCCAGCATTCCGTGGGACAGGGGGGTGAAGAACACTGAAGCTTTCTTT
TRBJ2-3,TRBV7-2,NA,NA,CASSLVRTDTQYF,TGTGCCAGCAGCTTAGTCCGCACAGATACGCAGTATTTT
TRBJ1-6,TRBV20-1,TRBD1,NA,CSASRQGFGSPLHF,TGCAGTGCTAGCCGACAGGGTTTCGGTTCACCCCTCCACTTT
TRBJ2-3,TRBV11-2,TRBD2,once,CASSLTSGNVPDTQYF,TGTGCCAGCAGCTTGACTAGCGGGAACGTCCCAGATACGCAGTATTTT
TRBJ2-7,TRBV5-4,NA,many,CASSLGGSLSYEQYF,TGTGCCAGCAGCTTGGGCGGTAGTCTTTCCTACGAGCAGTACTTC
TRBJ2-2,TRBV7-2,NA,few,CASSLGPSNTGELFF,TGTGCCAGCAGCTTAGGCCCGTCGAACACCGGGGAGCTGTTTTTT
TRBJ1-2,TRBV9,NA,NA,CASSARVGYGYTF,TGTGCCAGCAGCGCCAGGGTGGGCTATGGCTACACCTTC
TRBJ2-6,TRBV27,NA,few,CASSLSYRAGANVLTF,TGTGCCAGCAGTTTATCGTACAGGGCGGGGGCCAACGTCCTGACTTTC
TRBJ1-5,TRBV19,TRBD1,NA,CASRPGQNQPQHF,TGTGCCAGTAGACCGGGACAGAATCAGCCCCAGCATTTT
TRBJ1-4,TRBV7-9,NA,NA,CASSSWQRNEKLFF,TGTGCCAGCAGCTCGTGGCAGCGGAATGAAAAACTGTTTTTT
TRBJ2-7,TRBV6-6,TRBD1,few,CASSSLDRDLGQYF,TGTGCCAGCAGTTCCCTGGACAGGGATTTGGGGCAGTACTTC
TRBJ2-3,TRBV4-2,TRBD2,NA,CASSQGRAGGPVFGTDTQYF,TGTGCCAGCAGCCAAGGGAGAGCGGGAGGGCCGGTTTTTGGCACAGATACGCAGTATTTT
TRBJ1-1,TRBV5-1,NA,NA,CASSLVSGSMNTEAFF,TGCGCCAGCAGCTTGGTATCAGGTTCGATGAACACTGAAGCTTTCTTT
TRBJ1-1,TRBV20-1,NA,NA,CSARVPGGAEAFF,TGCAGTGCTAGAGTGCCGGGTGGGGCTGAAGCTTTCTTT
TRBJ2-5,TRBV19,NA,many,CASRVGETQYF,TGTGCCAGCAGGGTGGGAGAGACCCAGTACTTC
TRBJ1-2,TRBV2,NA,few,CASSEFRQRGYTF,TGTGCCAGCAGTGAATTTCGGCAGCGGGGCTACACCTTC